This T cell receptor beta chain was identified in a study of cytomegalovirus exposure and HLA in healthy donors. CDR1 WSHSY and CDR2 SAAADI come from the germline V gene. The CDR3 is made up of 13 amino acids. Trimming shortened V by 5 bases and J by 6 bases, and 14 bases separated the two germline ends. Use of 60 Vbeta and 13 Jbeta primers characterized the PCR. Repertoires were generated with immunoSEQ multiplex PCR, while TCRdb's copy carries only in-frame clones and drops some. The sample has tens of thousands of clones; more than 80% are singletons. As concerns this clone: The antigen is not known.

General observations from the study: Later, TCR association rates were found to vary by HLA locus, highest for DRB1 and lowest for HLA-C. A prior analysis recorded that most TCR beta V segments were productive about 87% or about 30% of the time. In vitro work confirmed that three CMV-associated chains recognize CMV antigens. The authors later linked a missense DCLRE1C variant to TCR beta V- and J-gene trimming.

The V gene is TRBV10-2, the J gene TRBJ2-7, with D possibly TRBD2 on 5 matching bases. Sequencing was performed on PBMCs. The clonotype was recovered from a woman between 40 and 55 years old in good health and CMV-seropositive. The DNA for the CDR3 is TGCGCCAGCAGTACCAGGACGGCGGGCGAGCAGTACTTC. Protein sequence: CASSTRTAGEQYF.